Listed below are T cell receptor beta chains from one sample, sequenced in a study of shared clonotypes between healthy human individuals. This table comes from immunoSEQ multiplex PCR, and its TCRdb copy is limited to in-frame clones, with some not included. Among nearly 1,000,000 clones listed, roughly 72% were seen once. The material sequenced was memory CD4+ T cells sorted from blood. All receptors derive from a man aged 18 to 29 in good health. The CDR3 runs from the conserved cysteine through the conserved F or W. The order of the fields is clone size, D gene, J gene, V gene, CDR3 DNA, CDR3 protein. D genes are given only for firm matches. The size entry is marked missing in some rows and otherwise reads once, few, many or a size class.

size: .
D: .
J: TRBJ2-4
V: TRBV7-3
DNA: TGTGCCAGCAGCTTAACGGCGTGGCAGTCTCAGTACTTC
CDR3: CASSLTAWQSQYF

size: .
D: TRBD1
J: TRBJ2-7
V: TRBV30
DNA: TGTGCCTGTCAAGGACAGGCCTACGAGCAGTACTTC
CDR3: CACQGQAYEQYF

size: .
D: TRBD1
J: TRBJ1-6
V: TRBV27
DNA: TGTGCCAGCAGTTTATCCGGACAGGCTCTCTCCTATAATTCACCCCTCCACTTT
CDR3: CASSLSGQALSYNSPLHF

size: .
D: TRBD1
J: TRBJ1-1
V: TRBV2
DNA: TGTGCCAGCAGTCCCCAAGGACAGGGTCTGGCCGAAGCTTTCTTT
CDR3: CASSPQGQGLAEAFF

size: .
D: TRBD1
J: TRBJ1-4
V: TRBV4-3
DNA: TGCGCCAGCAGCAAAGGAGCGGGACAGATTAATGAAAAACTGTTTTTT
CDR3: CASSKGAGQINEKLFF

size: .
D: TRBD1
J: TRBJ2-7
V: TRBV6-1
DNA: TGTGCCAGCAGGCCGGGACAGGGATACGAGCAGTACTTC
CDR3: CASRPGQGYEQYF

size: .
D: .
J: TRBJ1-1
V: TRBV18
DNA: TGTGCCAGCTCACCATCGAGCGATACCAGGGCCGGAGGGGCTTTCTTT
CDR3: CASSPSSDTRAGGAFF

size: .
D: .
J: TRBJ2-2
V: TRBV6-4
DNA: TGTGCCAGCAGATGGGACTTCAACACCGGGGAGCTGTTTTTT
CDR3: CASRWDFNTGELFF

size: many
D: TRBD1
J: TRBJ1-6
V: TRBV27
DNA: TGTGCCAGCAGTTCGGCGGACAGGGCAGAATCGTTAATTTCACCCCTCCACTTT
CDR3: CASSSADRAESLISPLHF

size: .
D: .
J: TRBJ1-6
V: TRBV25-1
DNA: TGTGCCAGCAGTGAATACGGGTATTCACCCCTCCACTTT
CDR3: CASSEYGYSPLHF

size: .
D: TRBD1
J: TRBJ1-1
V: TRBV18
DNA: TGTGCCAGCTCATCCGGACAGGGGGCCTTGAACACTGAAGCTTTCTTT
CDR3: CASSSGQGALNTEAFF

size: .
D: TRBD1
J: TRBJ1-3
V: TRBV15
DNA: TGTGCCACCAGCGCCCGGGACAGGGGAATTTCTGGAAACACCATATATTTT
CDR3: CATSARDRGISGNTIYF

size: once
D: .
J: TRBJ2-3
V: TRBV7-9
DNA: TGTGCCAGCGAGGGAGGCCTAAGCACAGATACGCAGTATTTT
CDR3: CASEGGLSTDTQYF

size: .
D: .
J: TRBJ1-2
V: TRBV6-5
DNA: TGTGCCAGCAGGCCTGCTGGACAGCCCTATGGCTACACCTTC
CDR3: CASRPAGQPYGYTF

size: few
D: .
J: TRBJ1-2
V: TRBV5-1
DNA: TGCGCCAGCAGCTTGTATCAGGGAACCAACTATGGCTACACCTTC
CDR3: CASSLYQGTNYGYTF

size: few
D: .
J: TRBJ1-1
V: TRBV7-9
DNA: TGTGCCAGCAGCCCCGGGGTTGTGGGATACACTGAAGCTTTCTTT
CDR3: CASSPGVVGYTEAFF

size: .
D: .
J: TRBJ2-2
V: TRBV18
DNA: TGTGCCAGCTCACCGACAGGTCCGACCGGGGAGCTGTTTTTT
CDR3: CASSPTGPTGELFF

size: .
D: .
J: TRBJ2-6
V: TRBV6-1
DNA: TGTGCCAGCAGTGAACAGGGGTGGGACTCTGGGGCCAACGTCCTGACTTTC
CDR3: CASSEQGWDSGANVLTF

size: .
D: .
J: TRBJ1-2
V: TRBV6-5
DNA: TGTGCCAGCAGCCCAACGGGGGGCTATGGCTACACCTTC
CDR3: CASSPTGGYGYTF

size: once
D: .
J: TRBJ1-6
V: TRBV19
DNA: TGTGCCAGTAGCGCCATGGGGGGCTCTTCACCCCTCCACTTT
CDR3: CASSAMGGSSPLHF

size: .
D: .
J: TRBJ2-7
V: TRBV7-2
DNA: TGTGCCAGCACCGAACAGGGAGGGGACTACTACGAGCAGTACTTC
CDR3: CASTEQGGDYYEQYF

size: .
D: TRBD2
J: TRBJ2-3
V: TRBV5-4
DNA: TGTGCCAGCAGCAACCGGGACTACCTAACAGATACGCAGTATTTT
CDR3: CASSNRDYLTDTQYF

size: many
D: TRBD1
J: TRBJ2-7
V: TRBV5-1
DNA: TGCGCCAGCAGCTTGCGTCCGACAGGGCAAAAGTACGAGCAGTACTTC
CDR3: CASSLRPTGQKYEQYF

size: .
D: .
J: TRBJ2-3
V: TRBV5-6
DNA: TGTGCCAGCAGCTTCCGACGGGCGCAGTATTTT
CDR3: CASSFRRAQYF

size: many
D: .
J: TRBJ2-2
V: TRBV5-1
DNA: TGCGCCAGCAGCGCGGGACAGAAGTCCGGGGAGCTGTTTTTT
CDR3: CASSAGQKSGELFF

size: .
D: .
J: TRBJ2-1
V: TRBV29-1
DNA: TGCAGCGTACAAACGGGGGACCGGTTCTTC
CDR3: CSVQTGDRFF

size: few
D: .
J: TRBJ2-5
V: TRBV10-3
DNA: TGTGCCATCAGTGAGGACCGAGGAGAGACCCAGTACTTC
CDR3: CAISEDRGETQYF

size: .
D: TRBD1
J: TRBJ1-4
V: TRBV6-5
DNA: TGTGCCAGCAGTTCACAGGGGGCAAATAATGAAAAACTGTTTTTT
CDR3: CASSSQGANNEKLFF

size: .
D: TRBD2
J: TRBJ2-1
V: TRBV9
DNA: TGTGCCAGCAGCGACACTCCGGGACTAGCAGAGTTCTTC
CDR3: CASSDTPGLAEFF

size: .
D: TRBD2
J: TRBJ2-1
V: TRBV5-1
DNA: TGCGCCAGCAGCCCCCGGGAGGGGAGGTACAATGAGCAGTTCTTC
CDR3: CASSPREGRYNEQFF

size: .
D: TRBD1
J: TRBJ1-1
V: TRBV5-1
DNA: TGCGCCAGCAGCCGGGACAGGAGTCATACGGCCACTGAAGCTTTCTTT
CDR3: CASSRDRSHTATEAFF

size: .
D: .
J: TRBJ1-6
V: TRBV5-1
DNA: TGCGCCAGCAGCTTCGGCAGGGATAGTTCACCCCTCCACTTT
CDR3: CASSFGRDSSPLHF

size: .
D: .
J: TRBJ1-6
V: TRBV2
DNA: TGTGCCAGCAGTGAAGATGGAACGGCACCCCTCCACTTT
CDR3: CASSEDGTAPLHF

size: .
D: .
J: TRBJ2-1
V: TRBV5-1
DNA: TGCGCCAGCAGCTCAGGACAAGTCTCCTACAATGAGCAGTTCTTC
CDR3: CASSSGQVSYNEQFF

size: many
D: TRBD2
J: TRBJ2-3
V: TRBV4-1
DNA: TGCGCCAGCAGCTACAGGGCGGTAGCGGGACGGGATACGCAGTATTTT
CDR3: CASSYRAVAGRDTQYF

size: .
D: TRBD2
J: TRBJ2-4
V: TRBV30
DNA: TGTGCCGGGACTAGCCTTAAAGGGGCCAAAAACATTCAGTACTTC
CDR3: CAGTSLKGAKNIQYF

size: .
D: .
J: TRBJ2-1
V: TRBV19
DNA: TGTGCCAGTAGTCGCCTCAATGAGCAGTTCTTC
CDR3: CASSRLNEQFF

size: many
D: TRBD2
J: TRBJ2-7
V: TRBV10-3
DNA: TGTGCCATCAGCCAGAGGGGAACTAGCGGGAGCGCTCTACGAGAGCAGTACTTC
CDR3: CAISQRGTSGSALREQYF

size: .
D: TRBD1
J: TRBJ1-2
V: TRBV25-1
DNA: TGTGCCAGCAGTGAATGGGCAGGGGGTAGGGATGGCTACACCTTC
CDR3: CASSEWAGGRDGYTF

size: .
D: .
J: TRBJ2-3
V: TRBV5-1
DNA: TGCGCCAGCAGCTTGGATGGGACACGGACAGATACGCAGTATTTT
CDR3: CASSLDGTRTDTQYF

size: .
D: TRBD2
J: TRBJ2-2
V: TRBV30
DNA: TGTGCCTGGAGTGTAACGGGGGGAACCGGGGAGCTGTTTTTT
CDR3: CAWSVTGGTGELFF

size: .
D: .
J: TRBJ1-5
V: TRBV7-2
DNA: TGTGCCAGCAGCGTCTGGACAGCGAGCAATCAGCCCCAGCATTTT
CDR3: CASSVWTASNQPQHF

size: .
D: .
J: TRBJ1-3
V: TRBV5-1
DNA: TGCGCCAGCAGCACAGGGACGGCCGACTCTGGAAACACCATATATTTT
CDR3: CASSTGTADSGNTIYF

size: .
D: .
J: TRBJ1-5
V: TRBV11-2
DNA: TGTGCCAGCAGCTCCAGCCCCAATCAACCCCAGCATTTT
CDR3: CASSSSPNQPQHF

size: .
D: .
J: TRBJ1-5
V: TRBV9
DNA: TGTGCCAGCAGCCGGGGGCAGGGTTTGAGCAATCAGCCCCAGCATTTT
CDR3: CASSRGQGLSNQPQHF

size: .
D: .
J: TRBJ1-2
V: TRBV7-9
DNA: TGTGCCAGCAGCTTTTCGACGGATTCCTATGGCTACACCTTC
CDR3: CASSFSTDSYGYTF

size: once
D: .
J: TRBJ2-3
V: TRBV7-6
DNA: TGTGCCAGCAGCTTCAGTTCCACAGATACGCAGTATTTT
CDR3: CASSFSSTDTQYF

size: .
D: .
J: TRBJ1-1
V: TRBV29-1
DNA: TGCAGCGTTGAACCGCCCCGAGGGGGAATTGACCCTGAAGCTTTCTTT
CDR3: CSVEPPRGGIDPEAFF

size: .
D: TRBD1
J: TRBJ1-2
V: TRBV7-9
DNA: TGTGCCAGCAGCCCCGGACAGGGGGTTGGAGCTAACTATGGCTACACCTTC
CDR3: CASSPGQGVGANYGYTF

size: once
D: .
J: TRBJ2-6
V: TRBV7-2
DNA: TGTGCCAGCAGCTTAATGGCGAACTCTGGGGCCAACGTCCTGACTTTC
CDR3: CASSLMANSGANVLTF